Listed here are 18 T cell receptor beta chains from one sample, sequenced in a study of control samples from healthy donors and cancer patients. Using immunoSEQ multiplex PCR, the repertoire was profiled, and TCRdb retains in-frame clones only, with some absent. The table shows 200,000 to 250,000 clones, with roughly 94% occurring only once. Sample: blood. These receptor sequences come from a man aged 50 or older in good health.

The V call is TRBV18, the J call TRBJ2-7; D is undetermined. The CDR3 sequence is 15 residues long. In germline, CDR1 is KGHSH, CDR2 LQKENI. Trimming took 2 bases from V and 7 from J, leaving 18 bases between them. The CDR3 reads CASSPGIGPFLEQYF. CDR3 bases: TGTGCCAGCTCACCAGGGATTGGCCCTTTTCTAGAGCAGTACTTC. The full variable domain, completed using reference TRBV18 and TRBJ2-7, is NAGVMQNPRHLVRRRGQEARLRCSPMKGHSHVYWYRQLPEEGLKFMVYLQKENIIDESGMPKERFSAEFPKEGPSILRIQQVVRGDSAAYFCASSPGIGPFLEQYFGPGTRLTVT.

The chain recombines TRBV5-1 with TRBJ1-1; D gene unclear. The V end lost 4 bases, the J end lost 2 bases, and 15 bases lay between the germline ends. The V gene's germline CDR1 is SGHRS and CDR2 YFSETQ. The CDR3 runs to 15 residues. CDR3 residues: CASSLEGWSNTEAFF. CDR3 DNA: TGCGCCAGCAGCCTCGAAGGGTGGAGCAACACTGAAGCTTTCTTT. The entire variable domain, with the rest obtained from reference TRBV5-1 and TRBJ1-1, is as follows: KAGVTQTPRYLIKTRGQQVTLSCSPISGHRSVSWYQQTPGQGLQFLFEYFSETQRNKGNFPGRFSGRQFSNSRSEMNVSTLELGDSALYLCASSLEGWSNTEAFFGQGTRLTVV.

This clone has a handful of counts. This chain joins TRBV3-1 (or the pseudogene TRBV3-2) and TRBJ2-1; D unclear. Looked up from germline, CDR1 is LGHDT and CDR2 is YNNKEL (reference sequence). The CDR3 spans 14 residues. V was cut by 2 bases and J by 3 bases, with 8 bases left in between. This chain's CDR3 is CASSQSLGYNEQFF. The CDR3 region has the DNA TGTGCCAGCAGCCAATCCCTAGGCTACAATGAGCAGTTCTTC.

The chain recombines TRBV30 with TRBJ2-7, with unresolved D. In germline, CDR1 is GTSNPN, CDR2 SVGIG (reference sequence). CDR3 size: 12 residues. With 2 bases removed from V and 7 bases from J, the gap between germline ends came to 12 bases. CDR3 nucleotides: TGTGCCTGGAGTCCACCCTTCGGGGAGCAGTACTTC. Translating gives CAWSPPFGEQYF.

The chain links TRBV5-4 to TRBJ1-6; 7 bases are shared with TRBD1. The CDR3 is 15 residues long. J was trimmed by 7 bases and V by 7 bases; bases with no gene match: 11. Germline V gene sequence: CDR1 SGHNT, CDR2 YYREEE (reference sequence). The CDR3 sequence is CASAATTGSNSPLHF. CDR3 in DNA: TGTGCCAGCGCCGCGACGACAGGGTCAAATTCACCCCTCCACTTT. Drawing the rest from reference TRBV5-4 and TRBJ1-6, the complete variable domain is ETGVTQSPTHLIKTRGQQVTLRCSSQSGHNTVSWYQQALGQGPQFIFQYYREEENGRGNFPPRFSGLQFPNYSSELNVNALELDDSALYLCASAATTGSNSPLHFGNGTRLTVT.

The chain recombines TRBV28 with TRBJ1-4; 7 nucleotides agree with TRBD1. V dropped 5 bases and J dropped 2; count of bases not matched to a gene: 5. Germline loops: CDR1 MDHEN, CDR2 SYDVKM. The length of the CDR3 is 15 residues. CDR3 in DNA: TGTGCCAGCAGTAAACCGGGACAGACTAATGAAAAACTGTTTTTT. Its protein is CASSKPGQTNEKLFF.

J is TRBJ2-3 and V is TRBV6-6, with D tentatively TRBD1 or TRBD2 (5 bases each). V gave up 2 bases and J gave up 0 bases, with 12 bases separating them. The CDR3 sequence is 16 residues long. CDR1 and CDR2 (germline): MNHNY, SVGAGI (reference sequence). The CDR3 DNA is TGTGCCAGCAGTTACCAGGGACGTCTCAGCACAGATACGCAGTATTTT. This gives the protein CASSYQGRLSTDTQYF.

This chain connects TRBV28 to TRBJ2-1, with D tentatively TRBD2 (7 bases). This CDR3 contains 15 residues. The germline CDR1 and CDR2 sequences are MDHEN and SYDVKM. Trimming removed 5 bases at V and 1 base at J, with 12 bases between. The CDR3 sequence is CASSPAGASYNEQFF. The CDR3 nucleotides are TGTGCCAGCAGTCCTGCGGGGGCTTCCTACAATGAGCAGTTCTTC.

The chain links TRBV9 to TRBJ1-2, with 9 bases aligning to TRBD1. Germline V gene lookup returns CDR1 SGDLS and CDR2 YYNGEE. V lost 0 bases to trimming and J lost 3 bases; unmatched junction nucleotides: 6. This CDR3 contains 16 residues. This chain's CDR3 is CASSVDSGQGYYGYTF. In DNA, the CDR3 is TGTGCCAGCAGCGTAGATTCGGGACAGGGTTACTATGGCTACACCTTC. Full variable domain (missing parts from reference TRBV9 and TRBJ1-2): DSGVTQTPKHLITATGQRVTLRCSPRSGDLSVYWYQQSLDQGLQFLIQYYNGEERAKGNILERFSAQQFPDLHSELNLSSLELGDSALYFCASSVDSGQGYYGYTFGSGTRLTVV.

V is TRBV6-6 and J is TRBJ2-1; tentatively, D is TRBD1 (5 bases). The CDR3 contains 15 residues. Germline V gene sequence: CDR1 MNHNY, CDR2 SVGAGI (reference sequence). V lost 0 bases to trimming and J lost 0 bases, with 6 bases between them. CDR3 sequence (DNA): TGTGCCAGCAGTTACTCAAGGGGCTCCTACAATGAGCAGTTCTTC. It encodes CASSYSRGSYNEQFF.

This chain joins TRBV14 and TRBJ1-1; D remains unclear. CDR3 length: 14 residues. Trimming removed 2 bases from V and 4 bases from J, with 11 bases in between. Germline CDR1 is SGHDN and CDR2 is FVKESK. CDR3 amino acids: CASSQLGFRTEAFF. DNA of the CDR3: TGTGCCAGCAGCCAACTGGGTTTCCGCACTGAAGCTTTCTTT.

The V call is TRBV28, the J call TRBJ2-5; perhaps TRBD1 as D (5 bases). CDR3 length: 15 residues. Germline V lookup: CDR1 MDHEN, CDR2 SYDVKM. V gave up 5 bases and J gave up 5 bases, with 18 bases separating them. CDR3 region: CASSGIRDVRETQYF. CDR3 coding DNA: TGTGCCAGCAGTGGGATCAGGGATGTACGGGAGACCCAGTACTTC.

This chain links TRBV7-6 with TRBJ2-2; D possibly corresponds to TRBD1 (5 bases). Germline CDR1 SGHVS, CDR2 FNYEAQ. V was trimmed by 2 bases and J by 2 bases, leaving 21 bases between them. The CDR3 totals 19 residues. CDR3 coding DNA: TGTGCCAGCAGCTTAAGATCCAGGGCTGAACCCACCAACACCGGGGAGCTGTTTTTT. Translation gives CASSLRSRAEPTNTGELFF.

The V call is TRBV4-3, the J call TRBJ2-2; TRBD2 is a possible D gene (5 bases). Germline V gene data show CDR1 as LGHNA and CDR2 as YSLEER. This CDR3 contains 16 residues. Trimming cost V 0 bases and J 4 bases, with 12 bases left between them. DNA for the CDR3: TGCGCCAGCAGCCAAGATGGGCGGGTTAGCACCGGGGAGCTGTTTTTT. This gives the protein CASSQDGRVSTGELFF.

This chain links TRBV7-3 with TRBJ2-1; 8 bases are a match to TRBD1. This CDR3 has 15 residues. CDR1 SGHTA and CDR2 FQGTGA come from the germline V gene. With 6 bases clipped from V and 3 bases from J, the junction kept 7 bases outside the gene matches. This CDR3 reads CASSRRQGNYNEQFF. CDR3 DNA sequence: TGTGCCAGCAGTCGAAGACAGGGGAACTACAATGAGCAGTTCTTC.

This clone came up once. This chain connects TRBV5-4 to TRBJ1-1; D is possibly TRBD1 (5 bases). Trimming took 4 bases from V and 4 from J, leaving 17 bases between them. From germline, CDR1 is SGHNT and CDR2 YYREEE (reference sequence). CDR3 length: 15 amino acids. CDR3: CASSDGRQGITEAFF. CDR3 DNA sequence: TGTGCCAGCAGCGATGGGAGGCAGGGAATCACTGAAGCTTTCTTT.

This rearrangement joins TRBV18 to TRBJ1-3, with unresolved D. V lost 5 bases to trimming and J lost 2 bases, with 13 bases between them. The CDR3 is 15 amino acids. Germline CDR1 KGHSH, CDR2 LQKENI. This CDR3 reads CASSNTDGTGNTIYF. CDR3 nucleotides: TGTGCCAGCTCAAACACGGACGGAACTGGAAACACCATATATTTT.

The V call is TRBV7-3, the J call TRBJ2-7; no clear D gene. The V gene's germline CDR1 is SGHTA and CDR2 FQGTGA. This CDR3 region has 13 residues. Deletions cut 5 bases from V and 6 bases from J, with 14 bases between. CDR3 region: CASSQTKGGEQYF. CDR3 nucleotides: TGTGCCAGCAGCCAAACTAAAGGCGGCGAGCAGTACTTC.